Each of the 24 T cell receptor beta chains below was sequenced from the same sample in a study of blood T cells in healthy people across ages. A second PCR of about 6 to 12 cycles used a sample-barcoded 5' primer and a J-beta primer mix. One entry per CDR3 protein, called by TCRdb with MiXCR from the 5' RACE reads. The sample includes 1.5 million to 2 million distinct CDR3 sequences, about two fifths seen only once; the top ten take under 25%. The sample comprised blood. These receptors were obtained from a human donor in good health.

In its sample, this clonotype was seen many times. V and J are TRBV7-2 and TRBJ1-2; 8 bases fit TRBD1. The CDR3 spans 14 residues. Germline values: CDR1 SGHTA, CDR2 FQGNSA. V trimming: 5 bases; J trimming: 6 bases; junction bases outside the gene matches: 8. CDR3 bases: TGTGCCAGCAGCCCCGGGACAGGCTTCGATGGCTACACCTTC. It yields the protein CASSPGTGFDGYTF.

This clonotype was counted between two and nine times. The rearrangement joins TRBV20-1 to TRBJ2-3; no definite D call. The CDR3 loop spans 14 amino acids. Germline-derived CDR1 and CDR2 are DFQATT and SNEGSKA (reference sequence). The germline V and J ends were trimmed by 0 bases and 1 base, with 8 bases remaining between them. This CDR3 reads CSARDHRGTDTQYF. In DNA, the CDR3 is TGCAGTGCTAGAGATCATAGGGGCACAGATACGCAGTATTTT.

The table lists this clonotype with a few counts. The V call is TRBV5-1, the J call TRBJ1-2, with unresolved D. Per the germline V gene, CDR1 is SGHRS and CDR2 is YFSETQ. V was shortened by 4 bases and J by 4 bases, with 11 bases between the two germline ends. The CDR3 is 13 amino acids. As DNA, the CDR3 is TGCGCCAGCAGCGCGGACTTTTTCTATGGCTACACCTTC. Its translation is CASSADFFYGYTF.

The rearrangement joins TRBV29-1 to TRBJ2-3; TRBD2 matches at 11 bases. Germline trimming cut 8 bases from V and 6 bases from J; bases unmatched to any gene: 7. The CDR3 sequence is 13 residues long. Germline loops: CDR1 SQVTM, CDR2 ANQGSEA. CDR3 loop: CSTGTSGSDTQYF. CDR3 bases: TGCAGCACCGGGACTAGCGGCTCCGATACGCAGTATTTT.

The V gene is TRBV24-1, the J gene TRBJ2-7; the D is unclear. Germline lookup yields CDR1 KGHDR and CDR2 SFDVKD. The CDR3 has 15 residues. Deletions cut 3 bases from V and 3 bases from J, with 14 bases between. The CDR3 reads CATSDQVPHNYEQYF. The CDR3 DNA follows: TGTGCCACCAGTGATCAGGTCCCCCACAACTACGAGCAGTACTTC.

The chain links TRBV29-1 to TRBJ2-1, with TRBD1 matching over 10 bases. J gave up 7 bases and V 6 bases, and 6 bases lay outside the gene matches. The CDR3 sequence is 13 residues long. CDR1 SQVTM and CDR2 ANQGSEA come from the germline V gene. The CDR3 DNA reads as TGCAGCGTGGACAGGGGGAAAAGAAATGAGCAGTTCTTC. Its protein is CSVDRGKRNEQFF.

The count of this clonotype is one. This rearrangement joins TRBV27 to TRBJ1-1; a weak D match, TRBD1 (6 bases). The CDR3 sequence is 12 residues long. V shed 6 bases and J shed 5 bases, with 10 bases lying between them. CDR1 MNHEY and CDR2 SMNVEV come from the germline V gene (reference sequence). DNA of the CDR3: TGTGCCAGCAGGTGGGGGACAACTGAAGCTTTCTTT. Translated: CASRWGTTEAFF.

This clonotype turned up a few times. The gene calls are TRBV7-2 and TRBJ1-4; no firm D call. The V gene lost 5 bases and the J gene lost 13 bases, with 17 bases spanning the gap. The length of the CDR3 is 13 residues. Per the germline V gene, CDR1 is SGHTA and CDR2 is FQGNSA. The CDR3 nucleotides read TGTGCCAGCAGCCCAACCAACGGGGTACCACTGTTTTTT. Its translation: CASSPTNGVPLFF.

The rearrangement joins TRBV2 to TRBJ1-1; D perhaps matches TRBD1 (5 bases). Germline V gene data show CDR1 as SNHLY and CDR2 as FYNNEI. The length of the CDR3 is 15 residues. Trimming took off 0 bases at V and 6 bases at J, with 14 bases between the two ends. CDR3 sequence: CASSEALGGLAEAFF. CDR3 DNA: TGTGCCAGCAGTGAAGCCCTGGGGGGGTTGGCTGAAGCTTTCTTT.

This chain links TRBV14 with TRBJ2-5, with D unclear. Trimming left V 3 bases short and J 7 bases short, with 15 bases between. The CDR3 runs 14 residues. The germline V gene has CDR1 SGHDN and CDR2 FVKESK. In DNA, the CDR3 is TGTGCCAGCAGCCAGCTTTCGTTCCCCGGGACCCAGTACTTC. It yields the protein CASSQLSFPGTQYF.

V and J are TRBV7-9 and TRBJ1-2, with TRBD1 matching over 7 bases. CDR1 SEHNR and CDR2 FQNEAQ come from the germline V gene (reference sequence). The CDR3 covers 16 residues. The ends lost 1 base at V and 4 bases at J; junction bases unmatched: 9. The chain's CDR3 is CASSLDGTASFYGYTF. The CDR3 region has the DNA TGTGCCAGCAGCTTAGATGGGACAGCCTCATTCTATGGCTACACCTTC. The full variable domain, its missing parts supplied by reference TRBV7-9 and TRBJ1-2, is DTGVSQNPRHKITKRGQNVTFRCDPISEHNRLYWYRQTLGQGPEFLTYFQNEAQLEKSRLLSDRFSAERPKGSFSTLEIQRTEQGDSAMYLCASSLDGTASFYGYTFGSGTRLTVV.

This clonotype was seen a few times. J is TRBJ2-4 and V is TRBV12-3 or TRBV12-4, with D possibly being TRBD1 (5 bases). This CDR3 contains 15 residues. V lost 6 bases and J lost 13, with 25 bases in between. For the CDR3, the DNA is TGTGCCAGCAGCAACCAAATTCTGGCAGGGCGAGAGCAGTACTTC. Protein product: CASSNQILAGREQYF.

The CDR3 nucleotides are TGTGCCAGCAAAACCCTCTCGGTGGATACAGGCCGAAGCTCCTACAATGAGCAGTTCTTC. Protein sequence: CASKTLSVDTGRSSYNEQFF. This rearrangement joins TRBV12-3 or TRBV12-4 to TRBJ2-1; D is possibly TRBD1 (5 bases). The CDR3 totals 20 residues. The V end was cut by 7 bases, the J end by 0 bases, with 28 bases between.

The V gene is TRBV6-2 or TRBV6-3, the J gene TRBJ2-3; D may match TRBD1 or TRBD2 (6 bases each). This CDR3 is built from 16 residues. Germline V gene lookup returns CDR1 MNHEY and CDR2 SVGEGT. V lost 2 bases and J lost 5, with 17 bases in between. In DNA form, the CDR3 reads TGTGCCAGCAGTTACGAGTTGGGGGGCTCGGGAGATACGCAGTATTTT. Its translation is CASSYELGGSGDTQYF.

The CDR3 here is CASSLGYGAVDEQYF. CDR3 in DNA: TGTGCCAGCAGCTTAGGGTACGGGGCAGTGGACGAGCAGTACTTC. This chain joins TRBV7-2 and TRBJ2-7; D possibly matches TRBD1 or TRBD2 (5 bases each). Germline values: CDR1 SGHTA, CDR2 FQGNSA. The CDR3 is 15 amino acids. Trimming removed 1 base at V and 5 bases at J, with 15 bases between.

The chain recombines TRBV3-1 with TRBJ2-1, with D possibly matching TRBD2 (6 bases). Germline V gene sequence: CDR1 LGHDT, CDR2 YNNKEL (reference sequence). This CDR3 is built from 14 residues. The V gene lost 4 bases and the J gene lost 1 base, with 8 bases spanning the gap. For the CDR3, the DNA is TGTGCCAGCAGCCGGAGGGTTTCCTACAATGAGCAGTTCTTC. This gives the protein CASSRRVSYNEQFF.

V is TRBV7-6 and J is TRBJ1-6; 7 bases fit TRBD1. Germline assignment: CDR1 SGHVS and CDR2 FNYEAQ. V lost 5 bases to trimming and J lost 6 bases; unmatched junction nucleotides: 7. The CDR3 has 15 residues. In DNA, the CDR3 is TGTGCCAGCAGCACCGGACAGGACGCTAATTCACCCCTCCACTTT. It specifies CASSTGQDANSPLHF.

J is TRBJ2-3 and V is TRBV5-6; D is perhaps TRBD1 (5 bases). The CDR3 consists of 14 residues. V dropped 3 bases and J dropped 0 bases, with 8 bases sitting between them. Germline V gene lookup returns CDR1 SGHDT and CDR2 YYEEEE. The CDR3 sequence is CASSWTTSTDTQYF. The DNA for the CDR3 is TGTGCCAGCAGCTGGACAACTAGCACAGATACGCAGTATTTT.

The chain joins TRBV27 to TRBJ1-2; the D is unclear. CDR3 length: 15 amino acids. V shed 2 bases and J shed 4 bases, with 14 bases lying between them. Germline V gene lookup returns CDR1 MNHEY and CDR2 SMNVEV (reference sequence). For the CDR3, the DNA is TGTGCCAGCAGTTTACACCTGTTTGGCCCCTATGGCTACACCTTC. It yields the protein CASSLHLFGPYGYTF.

The J gene is TRBJ2-7, the V gene TRBV12-5, with 7 bases aligning to TRBD2. Germline trimming cut 3 bases from V and 0 bases from J; bases unmatched to any gene: 8. The CDR3 spans 16 residues. CDR1 and CDR2 from the germline V gene are LGHNT and FRNRAP. The CDR3 sequence is CASGFYRGVHSYEQYF. The CDR3 bases are TGTGCTAGTGGTTTCTATCGGGGGGTTCACTCCTACGAGCAGTACTTC.

The chain joins TRBV4-2 to TRBJ2-7; D perhaps matches TRBD2 (6 bases). The germline V gene has CDR1 LGHNA and CDR2 YNFKEQ. Trimming took off 1 base at V and 1 base at J, with 8 bases between the two ends. This CDR3 contains 14 residues. The CDR3 region has the DNA TGTGCCAGCAGCCAAGGGGACTTTTCCTACGAGCAGTACTTC. Translation: CASSQGDFSYEQYF.

This sequence joins TRBV6-2 or TRBV6-3 and TRBJ2-7; possible D gene TRBD2, 5 bases. V gave up 3 bases and J gave up 2 bases, with 11 bases separating them. CDR3 length: 14 amino acids. CDR1 and CDR2 (germline): MNHEY, SVGEGT. The CDR3 DNA follows: TGTGCCAGCAGTTATTTTGAGGAGGCCTACGAGCAGTACTTC. It encodes CASSYFEEAYEQYF.

The chain employs TRBV20-1 and TRBJ2-7, with 8 bases lining up with TRBD2. The CDR3 contains 13 residues. V lost 5 bases, J lost 3 bases, and 6 bases stayed unmatched. The germline gives CDR1 DFQATT, CDR2 SNEGSKA (reference sequence). The chain's CDR3 is CSAELAGGYEQYF. CDR3 bases: TGCAGTGCTGAGCTAGCGGGCGGCTACGAGCAGTACTTC.

This chain links TRBV24-1 with TRBJ2-7; no reliable D call. Gene TRBJ2-5 matches the end of the DNA better, so the J call may be wrong. This CDR3 comprises 14 residues. Germline values: CDR1 KGHDR, CDR2 SFDVKD. For the CDR3, the DNA is TGTGCCACCAGTGACCCAGACTCAGAAGAGACCCAGTACTTC. Protein sequence: CATSDPDSEETQYF.